These 10 T cell receptor beta chains were sequenced from one sample in a study of shared clonotypes between healthy human individuals. Only in-frame clones appear in the TCRdb table, and some are missing; sequencing was by immunoSEQ multiplex PCR. The sample has about a million clones; 76% are singletons. The sample was memory CD4+ T cells sorted from blood. Subset specified: CD45RA-negative fraction. The receptors here all came from a man aged 18 to 30 in good health.

This clone has a single count. A read error may account for a junction end that differs from germline. V is TRBV7-2 and J is TRBJ2-5, with D uncertain. The CDR3 contains 11 residues. The germline gives CDR1 SGHTA, CDR2 FQGNSA. CDR3: CASSSEEAQYF. In DNA, the CDR3 is TGTGCCAGCAGCTCCGAAGAGGCCCAGTACTTC. The full variable domain, its missing parts supplied by reference TRBV7-2 and TRBJ2-5, is GAGVSQSPSNKVTEKGKDVELRCDPISGHTALYWYRQSLGQGLEFLIYFQGNSAPDKSGLPSDRFSAERTGGSVSTLTIQRTQQEDSAVYLCASSSEEAQYFGPGTRLLVL.

This clone was seen just once. The chain joins TRBV5-1 to TRBJ2-7, with D perhaps TRBD1 or TRBD2 (5 bases each). Trimming took off 4 bases at V and 3 bases at J, with 17 bases between the two ends. The CDR3 sequence is 15 residues long. Germline values: CDR1 SGHRS, CDR2 YFSETQ. The CDR3 region has the DNA TGCGCCAGCAGCGAGGGGACGGGTAAAGACTACGAGCAGTACTTC. It is translated as CASSEGTGKDYEQYF.

The chain has TRBV30 and TRBJ1-2, with TRBD1 as a possible D gene (6 bases). The CDR3 has 14 amino acids. CDR1 GTSNPN and CDR2 SVGIG come from the germline V gene (reference sequence). Between the trimmed V and J ends, which lost 1 base and 6 bases, there was a span of 15 bases. The CDR3, as DNA: TGTGCCTGGAGTGCAACAGGGAACAAGGATGGCTACACCTTC. Translation gives CAWSATGNKDGYTF.

The V gene is TRBV6-6, the J gene TRBJ1-6; 11 bases match TRBD1. Germline V gene sequence: CDR1 MNHNY, CDR2 SVGAGI (reference sequence). The V and J ends lost 0 bases and 7 bases, in that order; junction bases with no gene match: 2. The CDR3 is 16 residues long. CDR3 amino acids: CASSYSDRGLNSPLHF. CDR3 DNA sequence: TGTGCCAGCAGTTACTCGGACAGGGGGCTGAATTCACCCCTCCACTTT.

As for this clone: Other DNA sequences in the same sample also yield this CDR3. This sequence joins TRBV30 and TRBJ1-2, with TRBD1 identical over 9 bases. The CDR3 totals 12 residues. V lost 4 bases and J lost 4; bases outside the gene matches: 1. Germline values: CDR1 GTSNPN, CDR2 SVGIG (reference sequence). The CDR3 loop is CAWTTGGYGYTF. Written as DNA, the CDR3 is TGTGCCTGGACGACAGGGGGCTATGGCTACACCTTC.

This clone was observed a handful of times. Other DNA sequences in this specimen translate into the identical CDR3. The chain carries TRBV6-5 and TRBJ2-7; D uncertain. CDR3 length: 13 amino acids. Per the germline V gene, CDR1 is MNHEY and CDR2 is SVGAGI. The V gene lost 6 bases and the J gene lost 0 bases, with 9 bases spanning the gap. The CDR3: CASRLGGSYEQYF. CDR3 sequence (DNA): TGTGCCAGCAGGCTGGGTGGCTCCTACGAGCAGTACTTC.

The gene calls are TRBV6-6 and TRBJ2-7; D is possibly TRBD2 (6 bases). The CDR3 is 15 amino acids. Germline V gives CDR1 MNHNY, CDR2 SVGAGI (reference sequence). Trimming cost V 6 bases and J 2 bases, with 17 bases left between them. Here the CDR3 reads CASSPWREPTYEQYF. The CDR3 coding sequence is TGTGCCAGCAGCCCCTGGAGGGAGCCTACCTACGAGCAGTACTTC.

The V call is TRBV5-1, the J call TRBJ2-2; D unresolved. Germline V gene lookup returns CDR1 SGHRS and CDR2 YFSETQ. CDR3 length: 16 residues. V was shortened by 3 bases and J by 0 bases, with 12 bases between the two germline ends. CDR3 sequence (DNA): TGCGCCAGCAGCTCCCTGACATATGCGAACACCGGGGAGCTGTTTTTT. This encodes CASSSLTYANTGELFF.

Note on this clone: The sample has other DNA sequences that encode this CDR3 too. The chain employs TRBV7-2 and TRBJ2-1; D unclear. Germline lookup yields CDR1 SGHTA and CDR2 FQGNSA. V was clipped by 1 base and J by 5 bases, with 9 bases between them. The CDR3 covers 14 residues. The CDR3 reads CASSLGAANNEQFF. The CDR3 bases are TGTGCCAGCAGCTTAGGTGCGGCAAACAATGAGCAGTTCTTC.

The rearrangement links TRBV7-9 to TRBJ2-3; D is possibly TRBD1 (5 bases). The CDR3 contains 12 residues. Germline loops: CDR1 SEHNR, CDR2 FQNEAQ (reference sequence). With 5 bases removed from V and 8 bases from J, the gap between germline ends came to 11 bases. The CDR3 protein is CASSQDRGTQYF. The DNA of the CDR3 is TGTGCCAGCAGCCAAGATAGGGGTACGCAGTATTTT.